This passage covers 23 T cell receptor beta chains from one sample sequenced in a study of blood T cell repertoires in COVID-19. TCRdb keeps only in-frame clones here, not all; method: immunoSEQ multiplex PCR. This sample has approximately 160,000 clones; 80% to 90% occur once, and the top ten carry around 3.6%. What was sequenced was PBMCs or T cells enriched from blood (not recorded which). The receptors were gathered from a woman aged 45-65 years in a cohort exposed to, infected with or recovered from COVID-19 (not recorded which).

The gene calls are TRBV7-2 and TRBJ2-5, with a possible D match to TRBD1 (6 bases). The CDR3 loop spans 14 amino acids. Germline-derived CDR1 and CDR2 are SGHTA and FQGNSA. V lost 5 bases and J lost 5, with 15 bases in between. The DNA of the CDR3 is TGTGCCAGCAGCCTCCTTGGGGGCCGGGAGACCCAGTACTTC. Protein product: CASSLLGGRETQYF.

The chain uses TRBV27 and TRBJ2-3; the D gene is possibly TRBD2 (5 bases). Germline V gene data show CDR1 as MNHEY and CDR2 as SMNVEV (reference sequence). The CDR3 consists of 15 residues. Trimming took off 4 bases at V and 2 bases at J, with 13 bases between the two ends. DNA of the CDR3: TGTGCCAGCAGTTCCTTCCGGGGAAACACAGATACGCAGTATTTT. This encodes CASSSFRGNTDTQYF.

The chain recombines TRBV10-1 with TRBJ2-4, with 8 bases aligning to TRBD1. The CDR3 loop spans 14 amino acids. The germline CDR1 and CDR2 sequences are WNHNN and SYGVQD (reference sequence). J lost 1 base, V lost 10 bases, and 6 bases had no gene match. The CDR3 reads CATTDRVAKNIQYF. The DNA of the CDR3 is TGCGCCACCACGGACAGGGTTGCCAAAAACATTCAGTACTTC.

V usage is TRBV29-1 and J usage is TRBJ2-3, with TRBD2 identical over 7 bases. Germline V gene sequence: CDR1 SQVTM, CDR2 ANQGSEA. This CDR3 has 14 residues. Trimming cost V 6 bases and J 3 bases; bases outside gene matches: 9. CDR3 amino acids: CSVREASETDTQYF. DNA for the CDR3: TGCAGCGTCCGGGAGGCTAGCGAGACAGATACGCAGTATTTT.

This clone was counted a few times. This chain uses TRBV2 with TRBJ2-1; a weak D match, TRBD1 (6 bases). CDR3 length: 15 amino acids. Between the trimmed V and J ends, which lost 6 bases and 6 bases, there was a span of 18 bases. Germline CDR1 and CDR2: SNHLY and FYNNEI. CDR3 coding DNA: TGTGCCAGCAGGAACCGGGACATCGAGGGCAATGAGCAGTTCTTC. Translation: CASRNRDIEGNEQFF. The full variable domain, rest sourced from reference TRBV2 and TRBJ2-1, is EPEVTQTPSHQVTQMGQEVILRCVPISNHLYFYWYRQILGQKVEFLVSFYNNEISEKSEIFDDQFSVERPDGSNFTLKIRSTKLEDSAMYFCASRNRDIEGNEQFFGPGTRLTVL.

This clone was found a few times. This chain connects TRBV10-2 to TRBJ1-5; tentatively, D is TRBD1 (5 bases). The germline V gene has CDR1 WSHSY and CDR2 SAAADI. Trimming stripped 8 bases from V and 1 base from J, with 6 bases between. This CDR3 spans 12 amino acids. In nucleotides, the CDR3 is TGCGCCAGCGGGGGGAGCAATCAGCCCCAGCATTTT. Translating gives CASGGSNQPQHF.

This chain joins TRBV11-2 and TRBJ1-6; 7 bases are shared with TRBD1. Trimming removed 9 bases from V and 9 bases from J; junction bases left unmatched: 17. Germline values: CDR1 SGHAT, CDR2 FQNNGV. This CDR3 has 16 amino acids. The CDR3 nucleotides read TGTGCCAGTCAGCCTAGGGGGCTGGCTGGAGGTTCACCCCTCCACTTT. Protein product: CASQPRGLAGGSPLHF.

The chain recombines TRBV7-2 with TRBJ1-3; D gene unclear. The CDR3 runs to 14 residues. CDR1 is SGHTA and CDR2 is FQGNSA in the germline V gene. Trimming took off 4 bases at V and 3 bases at J, with 10 bases between the two ends. In DNA form, the CDR3 reads TGTGCCAGCAGCTCCGCTACGGGTGGAAACACCATATATTTT. Translated: CASSSATGGNTIYF.

The chain joins TRBV14 to TRBJ2-7, with 7 bases fitting TRBD1. The CDR3 runs to 11 residues. Per the germline V gene, CDR1 is SGHDN and CDR2 is FVKESK. The V and J ends lost 4 bases and 6 bases, in that order; junction bases with no gene match: 0. As DNA, the CDR3 is TGTGCCAGCAGCCCAGGGGGCGAGCAGTACTTC. Encoded protein: CASSPGGEQYF. The full variable domain, completed using reference TRBV14 and TRBJ2-7, is EAGVTQFPSHSVIEKGQTVTLRCDPISGHDNLYWYRRVMGKEIKFLLHFVKESKQDESGMPNNRFLAERTGGTYSTLKVQPAELEDSGVYFCASSPGGEQYFGPGTRLTVT.

This clone was seen a single time. The genes are TRBV19 and TRBJ1-2; 10 nucleotides agree with TRBD1. Trimming removed 5 bases from V and 8 bases from J; junction bases left unmatched: 14. The CDR3 spans 16 residues. Germline V gives CDR1 LNHDA, CDR2 SQIVND (reference sequence). CDR3 region: CASSASRDRGLNGYTF. The CDR3 DNA reads as TGTGCCAGTAGTGCATCCCGGGACAGGGGTTTAAACGGCTACACCTTC.

The chain uses TRBV7-2 and TRBJ1-3; weak D call: TRBD1 (6 bases). Trimming stripped 1 base from V and 2 bases from J, with 15 bases between. This CDR3 comprises 17 residues. Germline V gives CDR1 SGHTA, CDR2 FQGNSA. The CDR3 bases are TGTGCCAGCAGCTTAGGATTCGGGGGGCGTACTGGAAACACCATATATTTT. It translates to CASSLGFGGRTGNTIYF.

V gene TRBV5-6 combines with J gene TRBJ2-6; 8 bases agree with TRBD1. This CDR3 spans 19 amino acids. The V gene end was trimmed by 0 bases and the J gene end by 1 base; junction bases not matched to a gene: 9. Germline V gene data show CDR1 as SGHDT and CDR2 as YYEEEE. Here the CDR3 reads CASSLGQGNFRSGANVLTF. CDR3 nucleotides: TGTGCCAGCAGCTTGGGACAGGGGAATTTCAGATCTGGGGCCAACGTCCTGACTTTC.

The chain employs TRBV28 and TRBJ2-7; D gene uncertain. Germline lookup yields CDR1 MDHEN and CDR2 SYDVKM. Trimming left V 2 bases short and J 6 bases short, with 2 bases between. The length of the CDR3 is 10 residues. CDR3 coding DNA: TGTGCCAGCAGTTTACGCGAGCAGTACTTC. It encodes CASSLREQYF.

Only a few counts were recorded for this clone. The J gene is TRBJ2-7, the V gene TRBV19; no clear D gene. The CDR3 runs to 14 residues. CDR1 LNHDA and CDR2 SQIVND come from the germline V gene (reference sequence). Trimming removed 8 bases from V and 0 bases from J, with 14 bases in between. In DNA form, the CDR3 reads TGTGCCAGTGCCCATGCAGGCCCCTCCTACGAGCAGTACTTC. Amino acids: CASAHAGPSYEQYF.

The chain employs TRBV9 and TRBJ2-7; 7 bases match TRBD2. Germline V lookup: CDR1 SGDLS, CDR2 YYNGEE. The V segment lost 1 base and the J segment 5 bases; nucleotides outside the gene matches: 6. CDR3 length: 14 amino acids. The CDR3 DNA follows: TGTGCCAGCAGCGTAAGGCTAGCGGATGACGAGCAGTACTTC. Translating it yields CASSVRLADDEQYF.

The J gene is TRBJ1-6, the V gene TRBV7-9; no clear D gene. The germline V and J ends were trimmed by 11 bases and 0 bases, with 11 bases remaining between them. The CDR3 is made up of 14 amino acids. Germline lookup yields CDR1 SEHNR and CDR2 FQNEAQ (reference sequence). CDR3 protein: CASNPGSYNSPLHF. CDR3 bases: TGTGCCTCTAATCCCGGCTCCTATAATTCACCCCTCCACTTT.

The V gene is TRBV5-4, the J gene TRBJ2-7; 10 nucleotides align to TRBD1. CDR3 length: 15 residues. In germline, CDR1 is SGHNT, CDR2 YYREEE (reference sequence). V shed 3 bases, J shed 2 bases, and the junction held 5 bases outside the gene matches. The CDR3 region has the DNA TGTGCCAGCAGCTACGACAGGGGGCAAACCTACGAGCAGTACTTC. This gives the protein CASSYDRGQTYEQYF.

This clone came up once. The CDR3 nucleotides are TGTGCCACCAGCAGAGAGTCGGGGTCTCGGGACGAGCAGTACTTC. Protein sequence: CATSRESGSRDEQYF. The chain employs TRBV15 and TRBJ2-7; a possible D gene is TRBD2 (5 bases). This CDR3 contains 15 residues. The germline V gene encodes CDR1 LNHNV and CDR2 YYDKDF (reference sequence). V gave up 0 bases and J gave up 5 bases, with 14 bases separating them. The entire variable domain, with the rest obtained from reference TRBV15 and TRBJ2-7, is as follows: DAMVIQNPRYQVTQFGKPVTLSCSQTLNHNVMYWYQQKSSQAPKLLFHYYDKDFNNEADTPDNFQSRRPNTSFCFLDIRSPGLGDTAMYLCATSRESGSRDEQYFGPGTRLTVT.

CDR3 amino acids: CASTASGSGNQPQHF. The CDR3 DNA is TGTGCCAGCACCGCCTCGGGGTCCGGCAATCAGCCCCAGCATTTT. The chain joins TRBV6-5 to TRBJ1-5, with no clear D. Trimming removed 7 bases at V and 2 bases at J, with 15 bases between. The CDR3 sequence is 15 residues long. Germline assignment: CDR1 MNHEY and CDR2 SVGAGI.

The chain has TRBV5-5 and TRBJ2-7, with 9 bases lining up with TRBD2. Germline CDR1 is SGHKS and CDR2 is YYEKEE (reference sequence). The CDR3 consists of 17 residues. V lost 0 bases, J lost 0 bases, and 7 bases stayed unmatched. The CDR3 nucleotides are TGTGCCAGCAGCTTGGCCGCAGCGGGAGGCCCCTCCTACGAGCAGTACTTC. Translated: CASSLAAAGGPSYEQYF. Full variable domain (remainder filled in from reference TRBV5-5 and TRBJ2-7): DAGVTQSPTHLIKTRGQQVTLRCSPISGHKSVSWYQQVLGQGPQFIFQYYEKEERGRGNFPDRFSARQFPNYSSELNVNALLLGDSALYLCASSLAAAGGPSYEQYFGPGTRLTVT.

A remark on this clone: One junction end does not reproduce the germline sequence, and a read error may be involved. The chain carries TRBV24-1 and TRBJ1-4; possibly TRBD1 for D (5 bases). CDR1 is KGHDR, CDR2 SFDVKD, per germline. This CDR3 region has 15 residues. As DNA, the CDR3 is TGTGCCACCAGTGATTCGGCCAGGGCTAACGAAAAACTGTTTTTT. Amino acid sequence: CATSDSARANEKLFF.

The V and J genes are TRBV25-1 and TRBJ2-7; D unclear. The CDR3 has 11 amino acids. V was shortened by 1 base and J by 6 bases, with 4 bases between the two germline ends. The V gene's germline CDR1 is MGHDK and CDR2 SYGVNS. CDR3 coding DNA: TGTGCCAGCAGTGAATTCGGCGAGCAGTACTTC. Protein sequence: CASSEFGEQYF.

This clone appeared a single time. This chain links TRBV10-3 with TRBJ1-5; possible D gene TRBD1, 5 bases. CDR3 length: 15 residues. Germline V CDR1 and CDR2: ENHRY, SYGVKD. V gave up 6 bases and J gave up 0 bases, with 12 bases separating them. The CDR3 protein is CAIRGGEFSNQPQHF. The CDR3 nucleotides read TGTGCCATCAGGGGGGGGGAGTTTAGCAATCAGCCCCAGCATTTT.